The 15 T cell receptor beta chains listed next were all sequenced from one sample in a study of response to subunit inactivated influenza vaccine. In TCRdb, the RT-PCR reads were re-called with MiXCR into one record per CDR3 protein. The repertoire has 540,000 or so distinct CDR3 sequences, 13% of them found once; the top ten carry 13%. The sequencing here drew on PBMCs from blood, taken more than 35 days after vaccination. The receptors derive from a man in his fifties who received an inactivated influenza vaccine.

With regard to this clonotype: This may stem from a read error, because a much larger clone lies one nucleotide away. The rearrangement uses TRBV5-1 and TRBJ2-1; D gene ambiguous. The germline V gene encodes CDR1 SGHRS and CDR2 YFSETQ. The CDR3 is made up of 16 amino acids. The V gene lost 0 bases and the J gene lost 9 bases, with 19 bases spanning the gap. CDR3 DNA: TGCGCCAGCAGCTTGGGATTCAGCCTATCGGTCGGTGAGCAGTTCTTC. Its protein is CASSLGFSLSVGEQFF.

There are a few counts of this clonotype. V usage is TRBV15 and J usage is TRBJ2-1; 12 bases are a match to TRBD2. V gave up 2 bases and J gave up 9 bases; unmatched junction bases: 5. Per the germline V gene, CDR1 is LNHNV and CDR2 is YYDKDF (reference sequence). This CDR3 spans 15 amino acids. CDR3 residues: CATSRLAGGVGEQFF. The CDR3 nucleotides are TGTGCCACCAGCAGACTAGCGGGAGGGGTGGGTGAGCAGTTCTTC.

This chain joins TRBV19 and TRBJ2-7, with D perhaps given as TRBD1 or TRBD2 (5 bases each). Germline V gene sequence: CDR1 LNHDA, CDR2 SQIVND (reference sequence). V was cut by 5 bases and J by 2 bases, with 13 bases left in between. CDR3 size: 14 residues. The CDR3 sequence: CASSYRDGTYEQYF. For the CDR3, the DNA is TGTGCCAGTAGTTACCGGGACGGAACCTACGAGCAGTACTTC.

This clonotype has ten or more counts. The chain recombines TRBV12-3 or TRBV12-4 with TRBJ2-2; D is unclear. The CDR3 spans 13 residues. With 3 bases removed from V and 4 bases from J, the gap between germline ends came to 6 bases. CDR3 bases: TGTGCCAGCAGTTTTGGGGTCACCGGGGAGCTGTTTTTT. Its translation is CASSFGVTGELFF.

This clonotype was observed a handful of times. The chain employs TRBV7-9 and TRBJ2-7; either TRBD1 or TRBD2 may fit D (5 bases each). V lost 5 bases to trimming and J lost 0 bases, with 8 bases between them. This CDR3 has 13 amino acids. Germline V gene data show CDR1 as SEHNR and CDR2 as FQNEAQ (reference sequence). In DNA, the CDR3 is TGTGCCAGCAGCCATGGGGGCTCCTACGAGCAGTACTTC. Its translation: CASSHGGSYEQYF.

This clonotype was detected ten times or more. The chain links TRBV20-1 to TRBJ1-2; 7 nucleotides line up with TRBD1. The CDR3 runs 13 residues. J lost 3 bases, V lost 6 bases, and 7 bases had no gene match. The germline V gene encodes CDR1 DFQATT and CDR2 SNEGSKA (reference sequence). CDR3 sequence reads: CSARTGADYGYTF. DNA for the CDR3: TGCAGTGCGCGTACAGGGGCCGACTATGGCTACACCTTC.

This clonotype appeared a few times. V and J are TRBV10-3 and TRBJ2-7; 9 bases match TRBD2. CDR3 length: 17 amino acids. The trim removed 2 bases at V and 1 base at J, leaving 9 bases unmatched. CDR1 is ENHRY, CDR2 SYGVKD, per germline. CDR3 DNA sequence: TGTGCCATCAGTGAGCAAGGTCTAGCGGGGCTTTCCTACGAGCAGTACTTC. Translating it yields CAISEQGLAGLSYEQYF.

This clonotype was observed a few times. The V and J genes are TRBV28 and TRBJ2-7; 9 bases fit TRBD2. The CDR3 is 14 residues long. Germline lookup yields CDR1 MDHEN and CDR2 SYDVKM. The trim removed 6 bases at V and 7 bases at J, leaving 10 bases unmatched. The CDR3 is CASRSAGGPEEQYF. For the CDR3, the DNA is TGTGCCAGCAGGAGTGCGGGGGGGCCTGAAGAGCAGTACTTC.

The chain combines TRBV24-1 with TRBJ2-1; TRBD1 might be the D (5 bases). Germline CDR1 reads KGHDR; CDR2 reads SFDVKD. The CDR3 has 18 amino acids. Deletions cut 0 bases from V and 0 bases from J, with 14 bases between. The CDR3 sequence: CATSDLPRQKGSYNEQFF. CDR3 nucleotide sequence: TGTGCCACCAGTGATTTGCCCAGACAGAAGGGCTCCTACAATGAGCAGTTCTTC.

The rearrangement joins TRBV4-3 to TRBJ1-1, with D possibly TRBD1 on 6 matching bases. The CDR3 consists of 18 residues. Trimming pared 4 bases from V and 0 bases from J, leaving 21 bases between. Germline values: CDR1 LGHNA, CDR2 YSLEER. CDR3 sequence (DNA): TGCGCCAGCAGCCCAGAAGACAGGCCCACGAGCCTGAACACTGAAGCTTTCTTT. Translating gives CASSPEDRPTSLNTEAFF.

As concerns this clonotype: At one of its ends the junction is not consistent with the germline gene, which may arise from a read error. The chain joins TRBV9 to TRBJ2-3; no clear D. The germline V gene has CDR1 SGDLS and CDR2 YYNGEE. CDR3 length: 13 amino acids. The CDR3 reads CVSSTLSTDTQYF. As DNA, the CDR3 is TGTGTCAGCAGCACCCTTAGCACAGATACGCAGTATTTT.

In this sample, this clonotype turned up a few times. The genes are TRBV20-1 and TRBJ2-5, with 11 bases fitting TRBD2. The CDR3 has 17 residues. The trim removed 3 bases at V and 3 bases at J, leaving 12 bases unmatched. The V gene's germline CDR1 is DFQATT and CDR2 SNEGSKA (reference sequence). The CDR3 region has the DNA TGCAGTGCTAGGTCTTTAGGGACTAGCGGCGGAAAAGAGACCCAGTACTTC. It yields the protein CSARSLGTSGGKETQYF.

The chain couples TRBV5-1 to TRBJ2-4, with D perhaps matching TRBD1 (6 bases). V was clipped by 0 bases and J by 5 bases, with 12 bases between them. The CDR3 is made up of 15 amino acids. Germline loops: CDR1 SGHRS, CDR2 YFSETQ. The CDR3 DNA sequence: TGCGCCAGCAGCTTGGCCGGGACAAGGGAAAACATTCAGTACTTC. This translates into CASSLAGTRENIQYF. The whole variable domain, filled in from reference TRBV5-1 and TRBJ2-4, reads KAGVTQTPRYLIKTRGQQVTLSCSPISGHRSVSWYQQTPGQGLQFLFEYFSETQRNKGNFPGRFSGRQFSNSRSEMNVSTLELGDSALYLCASSLAGTRENIQYFGAGTRLSVL.

Comment on this clonotype: An end of the junction differs from the germline gene, which may be a read error. J is TRBJ2-1 and V is TRBV5-4, with a tentative D call TRBD2 (5 bases). The CDR3 consists of 15 residues. Germline V CDR1 and CDR2: SGHNT, YYREEE (reference sequence). CDR3: CASSFGVSSYNEHFF. The DNA of the CDR3 is TGTGCCAGCAGCTTCGGGGTTTCTTCCTACAATGAGCACTTCTTC.

Written as DNA, the CDR3 is TGTGCCAGCAGCTTAGCCCAGGGGATGGGAGAGACCCAGTACTTC. Its translation is CASSLAQGMGETQYF. The V call is TRBV7-9, the J call TRBJ2-5; possible D gene TRBD1, 6 bases. Germline assignment: CDR1 SEHNR and CDR2 FQNEAQ (reference sequence). Deletions cut 0 bases from V and 4 bases from J, with 12 bases between. CDR3 size: 15 residues.